This is a list of T cell receptor beta chains from one sample in a study of siplizumab effects on memory and regulatory T cells. Some clones are missing from TCRdb's copy, which holds only in-frame ones; the method was immunoSEQ multiplex PCR. This table has 57,000 or so clones, 80% to 95% appearing once. Input material: CD8+ T cells sorted from blood. The source is a human donor in good health. Each CDR3 is given with its conserved first and last residue. A D gene is named only where the DNA matches it firmly. Clone size is stated in some rows and not others, as once, few, many or a class when expanded.

size: .
J: TRBJ2-1
D: TRBD2
V: TRBV4-1
CDR3: CASSQDWAGGVLGEQFF
DNA: TGCGCCAGCAGCCAAGATTGGGCGGGAGGTGTGCTAGGTGAGCAGTTCTTC

size: .
J: TRBJ2-1
D: .
V: TRBV19
CDR3: CASTPSGNEQFF
DNA: TGTGCCAGTACACCATCGGGCAATGAGCAGTTCTTC

size: .
J: TRBJ2-2
D: .
V: TRBV30
CDR3: CAWNHQGGELFF
DNA: TGTGCCTGGAACCACCAGGGCGGGGAGCTGTTTTTT

size: .
J: TRBJ2-3
D: .
V: TRBV6-1
CDR3: CASTKWADTQYF
DNA: TGTGCCAGCACTAAATGGGCAGATACGCAGTATTTT

size: .
J: TRBJ1-2
D: .
V: TRBV19
CDR3: CASPMTEDPNYGYTF
DNA: TGTGCCAGTCCCATGACGGAGGATCCTAACTATGGCTACACCTTC

size: .
J: TRBJ2-7
D: .
V: TRBV6-5
CDR3: CASSYSIAYEQYF
DNA: TGTGCCAGCAGTTACTCGATTGCCTACGAGCAGTACTTC

size: .
J: TRBJ2-1
D: .
V: TRBV7-3
CDR3: CASSPGDFYNEQFF
DNA: TGTGCCAGCAGCCCCGGGGACTTCTACAATGAGCAGTTCTTC

size: few
J: TRBJ1-1
D: .
V: TRBV7-3
CDR3: CASSGSNTEAFF
DNA: TGTGCCAGCAGCGGTTCGAACACTGAAGCTTTCTTT

size: .
J: TRBJ2-2
D: TRBD2
V: TRBV30
CDR3: CASRGGGGTGELFF
DNA: TGTGCCTCCCGGGGGGGCGGAGGCACCGGGGAGCTGTTTTTT

size: .
J: TRBJ2-3
D: TRBD2
V: TRBV2
CDR3: CASSLERGRGDTQYF
DNA: TGTGCCAGCAGCTTAGAACGCGGGAGGGGCGATACGCAGTATTTT

size: once
J: TRBJ1-2
D: .
V: TRBV5-6
CDR3: CASSFSGDGYGYTF
DNA: TGTGCCAGCAGCTTTTCGGGGGACGGGTATGGCTACACCTTC

size: .
J: TRBJ1-5
D: .
V: TRBV7-6
CDR3: CASSLRQGLNQPQHF
DNA: TGTGCCAGCAGCTTACGGCAGGGCCTCAATCAGCCCCAGCATTTT

size: .
J: TRBJ2-7
D: TRBD1
V: TRBV4-1
CDR3: CASSQGQGVSYEQYF
DNA: TGCGCCAGCAGCCAAGGGCAGGGGGTCTCCTACGAGCAGTACTTC

size: .
J: TRBJ1-1
D: .
V: TRBV13
CDR3: CASSLGGEVRTEAFF
DNA: TGTGCCAGCAGCTTAGGAGGGGAGGTTCGCACTGAAGCTTTCTTT

size: .
J: TRBJ1-1
D: .
V: TRBV5-8
CDR3: CASSFGGNTEAFF
DNA: TGTGCCAGCAGCTTTGGAGGGAACACTGAAGCTTTCTTT

size: .
J: TRBJ2-1
D: .
V: TRBV15
CDR3: CATSPNPPWLYNEQFF
DNA: TGTGCCACCAGCCCGAACCCCCCGTGGCTATACAATGAGCAGTTCTTC

size: .
J: TRBJ2-2
D: TRBD1
V: TRBV27
CDR3: CASSLGTGGGLAGELFF
DNA: TGTGCCAGCAGTTTAGGGACAGGAGGGGGTTTGGCCGGGGAGCTGTTTTTT

size: .
J: TRBJ2-1
D: TRBD2
V: TRBV14
CDR3: CASSQIGGSVNEQFF
DNA: TGTGCCAGCAGCCAAATTGGCGGGAGCGTCAATGAGCAGTTCTTC

size: .
J: TRBJ1-1
D: TRBD1
V: TRBV6-5
CDR3: CASSYEGAWNTEAFF
DNA: TGTGCCAGCAGTTACGAGGGGGCCTGGAACACTGAAGCTTTCTTT

size: .
J: TRBJ1-5
D: .
V: TRBV6-1
CDR3: CASRAPWNQPQHF
DNA: TGTGCCAGCAGGGCCCCATGGAATCAGCCCCAGCATTTT

size: .
J: TRBJ2-1
D: .
V: TRBV19
CDR3: CASSILSVGESSYNEQFF
DNA: TGTGCCAGTAGTATACTCTCTGTTGGGGAGAGCTCCTACAATGAGCAGTTCTTC

size: few
J: TRBJ2-7
D: TRBD2
V: TRBV28
CDR3: CASRGTVTSGTYEQYF
DNA: TGTGCCAGCAGGGGTACCGTTACTAGCGGGACCTACGAGCAGTACTTC

size: .
J: TRBJ2-1
D: TRBD2
V: TRBV6-5
CDR3: CASSYSSGNYNEQFF
DNA: TGTGCCAGCAGTTACTCTAGCGGGAACTACAATGAGCAGTTCTTC

size: .
J: TRBJ2-2
D: TRBD1
V: TRBV18
CDR3: CASSPLGTGEAGELFF
DNA: TGTGCCAGCTCACCCCTTGGGACAGGGGAGGCCGGGGAGCTGTTTTTT

size: few
J: TRBJ2-5
D: .
V: TRBV4-1
CDR3: CASSQAAGTQYF
DNA: TGCGCCAGCAGCCAAGCCGCCGGGACCCAGTACTTC

size: .
J: TRBJ2-7
D: TRBD1
V: TRBV13
CDR3: CASAEGDRTSYEQYF
DNA: TGTGCCAGCGCCGAGGGGGACAGGACCTCCTACGAGCAGTACTTC

size: once
J: TRBJ2-1
D: TRBD1
V: TRBV4-1
CDR3: CASSQEDRGQFF
DNA: TGCGCCAGCAGCCAAGAAGACAGGGGGCAGTTCTTC

size: .
J: TRBJ2-2
D: TRBD1
V: TRBV9
CDR3: CASSGGTETGELFF
DNA: TGTGCCAGCAGCGGAGGGACAGAAACCGGGGAGCTGTTTTTT

size: .
J: TRBJ2-7
D: TRBD2
V: TRBV11-2
CDR3: CASSFGGGRVEQYF
DNA: TGTGCCAGCAGCTTTGGGGGGGGAAGGGTCGAGCAGTACTTC

size: .
J: TRBJ1-5
D: .
V: TRBV6-1
CDR3: CASSEFEDQPQHF
DNA: TGTGCCAGCAGTGAATTTGAGGATCAGCCCCAGCATTTT

size: few
J: TRBJ1-4
D: .
V: TRBV18
CDR3: CASSLGGNEKLFF
DNA: TGTGCCAGCTCACTCGGGGGAAATGAAAAACTGTTTTTT

size: .
J: TRBJ2-1
D: TRBD2
V: TRBV29-1
CDR3: CSVDGAGVQFF
DNA: TGCAGCGTTGACGGAGCGGGAGTTCAGTTCTTC

size: once
J: TRBJ2-7
D: TRBD2
V: TRBV28
CDR3: CASNAGGSSLEQYF
DNA: TGTGCCAGCAATGCGGGCGGGAGCTCCCTCGAGCAGTACTTC

size: .
J: TRBJ2-7
D: TRBD1
V: TRBV6-5
CDR3: CASRVGTGAGYEQYF
DNA: TGTGCCAGCAGGGTTGGGACAGGGGCCGGGTACGAGCAGTACTTC

size: .
J: TRBJ2-3
D: .
V: TRBV30
CDR3: CPPSGKKRKDTQYF
DNA: TGCCCTCCCTCTGGAAAAAAAAGGAAAGATACGCAGTATTTT

size: .
J: TRBJ2-7
D: TRBD2
V: TRBV6-5
CDR3: CASSYSALAGAYEQYF
DNA: TGTGCCAGCAGTTACTCAGCACTAGCGGGTGCCTACGAGCAGTACTTC

size: .
J: TRBJ1-3
D: .
V: TRBV4-1
CDR3: CASTTAGDSGNTIYF
DNA: TGCGCCAGCACCACCGCAGGGGACTCTGGAAACACCATATATTTT

size: .
J: TRBJ2-2
D: .
V: TRBV2
CDR3: CATPSRNRADTGELFF
DNA: TGTGCCACCCCATCACGGAACAGGGCGGACACCGGGGAGCTGTTTTTT

size: .
J: TRBJ2-1
D: TRBD2
V: TRBV6-4
CDR3: CASSAGLAPYNEQFF
DNA: TGTGCCAGCAGCGCCGGACTAGCTCCCTACAATGAGCAGTTCTTC

size: .
J: TRBJ2-7
D: TRBD2
V: TRBV29-1
CDR3: CSVSREGEQYF
DNA: TGCAGCGTTTCTAGGGAGGGCGAGCAGTACTTC

size: medium-sized
J: TRBJ2-7
D: TRBD1
V: TRBV6-1
CDR3: CASSDGTGDYYEQYF
DNA: TGTGCCAGCAGTGATGGGACAGGGGACTACTACGAGCAGTACTTC

size: .
J: TRBJ2-5
D: TRBD2
V: TRBV6-5
CDR3: CASSYSERGWTQYF
DNA: TGTGCCAGCAGTTACTCGGAGCGGGGATGGACCCAGTACTTC

size: .
J: TRBJ2-7
D: TRBD1
V: TRBV4-2
CDR3: CASSMGQGDYEQYF
DNA: TGTGCCAGCAGCATGGGACAGGGTGATTACGAGCAGTACTTC

size: once
J: TRBJ1-1
D: .
V: TRBV11-3
CDR3: CASSGGHMNTEAFF
DNA: TGTGCCAGCAGCGGGGGACACATGAACACTGAAGCTTTCTTT

size: .
J: TRBJ2-1
D: TRBD2
V: TRBV6-4
CDR3: CASSPASGSVGEQFF
DNA: TGTGCCAGCAGCCCGGCTAGCGGGAGCGTGGGTGAGCAGTTCTTC

size: .
J: TRBJ2-1
D: .
V: TRBV30
CDR3: CAWNSGFEQFF
DNA: TGTGCCTGGAATTCCGGGTTTGAGCAGTTCTTC

size: .
J: TRBJ2-3
D: .
V: TRBV5-1
CDR3: CASVPRVRSSTDTQYF
DNA: TGCGCCAGCGTCCCTCGCGTGCGGTCTAGCACAGATACGCAGTATTTT

size: .
J: TRBJ2-1
D: .
V: TRBV10-1
CDR3: CASSESGTRDEFF
DNA: TGCGCCAGCAGTGAGTCTGGAACTCGGGACGAGTTCTTC